This T cell receptor beta chain was sequenced for a study of OX40 agonist ivuxolimab in advanced cancers. In the study overall: Patients enrolled in dose escalation were diagnosed with hepatocellular carcinoma, melanoma, renal cell or head and neck cancer.

Trimming cost V 0 bases and J 5 bases, with 13 bases left between them. The CDR3 loop spans 15 amino acids. Germline V gene lookup returns CDR1 MGHRA and CDR2 YSYEKL. TCRdb keeps only in-frame clones here, not all; method: immunoSEQ multiplex PCR. Of 30,000 to 35,000 clones in the sample, roughly nine tenths were seen once. This chain uses TRBV4-1 with TRBJ1-2; TRBD1 might be the D (6 bases). The origin of this receptor is an adult with an advanced solid tumor such as melanoma, head and neck, liver or kidney cancer. The sample here was CD4+ or CD8+ T cells sorted from blood, taken in a trial of the OX40 agonist ivuxolimab. The CDR3 is CASSQDRGTGYGYTF. The CDR3 DNA follows: TGCGCCAGCAGCCAAGATCGGGGCACAGGGTATGGCTACACCTTC.